The 11 T cell receptor beta chains presented below share a single source sample, sequenced in a study of CD8+ T cells in alopecia areata. Cutaneous lymph node cells were pooled, and they were sorted using CD4, CD8alpha, NKG2D, NKG2ACE and other markers. It was cDNA, reverse transcribed from extracted RNA, that served as the sequencing template. Generated by immunoSEQ multiplex PCR, the TCRdb table keeps only in-frame clones and is missing some. The table lists around 300,000 clones, with no singletons. The source material was CD4+ T cells sorted from a lymph node. These TCRs come from a C3H/HeJ mouse with alopecia areata. MHC haplotype: H2-k.

As regards this clone: Genes and germline are mouse. The sequenced fragment ends 4 residues before the CDR3 boundary, so the rest is inferred from the germline J gene. The gene calls are TRBV1 and TRBJ2-7, with D maybe TRBD2 (6 bases). CDR3 length: 13 residues. CDR1 and CDR2 (germline): NSQYPW, LRSPGD (reference sequence). Trimming took off 3 bases at V and 3 bases at J, with 9 bases between the two ends. CDR3 region: CTCSAAGVYEQYF. Partial CDR3 DNA: TGCACCTGCAGTGCGGCTGGGGTCTAT.

Remarks on this clone: Genes and germline are mouse. The CDR3 end falls 4 residues outside the read, so it is completed with the germline J gene. J is TRBJ2-1 and V is TRBV13-1; a weak D match, TRBD2 (6 bases). The V gene's germline CDR1 is NSHNY and CDR2 SYGAGN. The CDR3 runs 14 residues. The CDR3 bases that were read are TGTGCCAGCAGTGATGCAGGGTGGGGGGCT. It specifies CASSDAGWGA. The entire CDR3 reads CASSDAGWGAEQFF.

This clone was seen more than once but under ten times. Genes and germline come from the mouse. The CDR3 is cut off 4 residues early in the read; its end comes from the germline J gene. V and J are TRBV5 and TRBJ2-7, with TRBD1 matching 9 bases. The CDR3 is 18 residues long. Germline CDR1 is LGHNA and CDR2 is YNLKQL (reference sequence). The CDR3 DNA, read in part, is TGTGCCAGCAGCCGCCTTTCCGGGACAGGGTGGAAAGGCGAT. It translates to CASSRLSGTGWKGD. The CDR3 in its entirety is CASSRLSGTGWKGDEQYF.

This clone was detected a few times. Here the gene names and germline are mouse. The read gets to within 4 residues of the CDR3 end, and the germline J gene fills in the rest. V usage is TRBV13-1 and J usage is TRBJ2-7, with a tentative D call TRBD1 (6 bases). Germline lookup yields CDR1 NSHNY and CDR2 SYGAGN. This CDR3 has 15 residues. This chain's CDR3 is CASSAPQGFSYEQYF. The DNA read from the CDR3 is TGTGCCAGCAGTGCCCCCCAGGGGTTCTCTTAT.

With respect to this clone: Germline and genes here are mouse. The read terminates 4 residues ahead of where the CDR3 ends, so the germline J gene completes it. The chain joins TRBV19 to TRBJ2-7; 12 positions agree with TRBD1. The ends lost 7 bases at V and 2 bases at J; junction bases unmatched: 1. CDR3 length: 13 amino acids. The germline V gene has CDR1 FNHDT and CDR2 SITEND (reference sequence). Incomplete CDR3 DNA: TGTGCCAGCGGGACAGGGGGCGCCTAT. This gives the protein CASGTGGAY. The CDR3 in full is CASGTGGAYEQYF.

This clone was observed a few times. Genes and germline are mouse. The read finishes 4 residues shy of the CDR3 end, and the germline J gene is used to complete it. The chain recombines TRBV13-1 with TRBJ2-4; TRBD1 aligns across 8 bases. J gave up 1 base and V 0 bases, and 1 base lay outside the gene matches. Germline values: CDR1 NSHNY, CDR2 SYGAGN. This CDR3 has 15 amino acids. CDR3 loop: CASSDAGQGQNTLYF. The part of the CDR3 DNA that was read is TGTGCCAGCAGTGATGCGGGACAGGGTCAAAAC.

Worth noting for this clone: Gene names are mouse gene names. With the read ending 4 residues before the CDR3 end, the germline J gene is used to fill in that end. Other nucleotide sequences in the sample specify the same CDR3. V usage is TRBV13-2 and J usage is TRBJ2-1, with 8 bases matching TRBD2. Germline CDR1 is NNHNN and CDR2 is SYGAGS (reference sequence). Trimming at V came to 0 bases and at J to 3 bases, leaving 2 bases not matched to a gene. This CDR3 is built from 15 residues. The CDR3 sequence: CASGDALGVYAEQFF. The DNA read from the CDR3 is TGTGCCAGCGGTGATGCACTGGGGGTCTATGCT.

This clone was picked up a small number of times. Gene names and germline refer to mouse. Sequencing ends 4 residues short of the CDR3 end; the germline J gene provides the rest. The sample carries other DNA sequences with the same CDR3. The genes are TRBV19 and TRBJ2-5; D is unclear. Germline V gives CDR1 FNHDT, CDR2 SITEND (reference sequence). V dropped 0 bases and J dropped 0 bases, with 5 bases sitting between them. This CDR3 region has 14 residues. CDR3 DNA, as far as it was read: TGTGCCAGCAGTATAGGGGGTAACCAAGAC. It encodes CASSIGGNQD. The entire CDR3 sequence reads CASSIGGNQDTQYF. Complete variable domain (other parts from reference TRBV19 and TRBJ2-5): GGIITQTPKFLIGQEGQKLTLKCQQNFNHDTMYWYRQDSGKGLRLIYYSITENDLQKGDLSEGYDASREKKSSFSLTVTSAQKNEMAVFLCASSIGGNQDTQYFGPGTRLLVL.

Note on this clone: Genes and germline come from the mouse. The sequence runs out 4 residues before the end of the CDR3; the remainder is reconstructed from the germline J gene. The same CDR3 also results from other DNA sequences found in this sample. V usage is TRBV5 and J usage is TRBJ1-1, with TRBD1 identical over 8 bases. V lost 4 bases, J lost 4 bases, and 5 bases stayed unmatched. CDR1 and CDR2 (germline): LGHNA, YNLKQL (reference sequence). This CDR3 contains 14 residues. The CDR3 reads CASSPGQGITEVFF. CDR3 bases read: TGTGCCAGCAGCCCCGGACAGGGAATCACA.

This clone was picked up a small number of times. Gene names and germline refer to mouse. The sequenced fragment ends 4 residues before the CDR3 boundary, so the rest is inferred from the germline J gene. Other DNA variants within this sample encode the same CDR3. The gene calls are TRBV5 and TRBJ2-2; TRBD2 matches at 12 bases. Germline V gene data show CDR1 as LGHNA and CDR2 as YNLKQL (reference sequence). The CDR3 runs to 16 residues. The J segment lost 2 bases and the V segment lost 3 bases, leaving 1 base of the junction unmatched. The sequenced part of the CDR3 DNA is TGTGCCAGCAGCCATGGGACTGGGGGGAACACCGGG. Translation: CASSHGTGGNTG. The CDR3 in full is CASSHGTGGNTGQLYF.

This clone was recorded a few times. Gene names and germline match the mouse. The read finishes 4 residues shy of the CDR3 end, and the germline J gene is used to complete it. The chain carries TRBV19 and TRBJ1-1, with a tentative D call TRBD1 (6 bases). Per germline, CDR1 FNHDT and CDR2 SITEND (reference sequence). V was clipped by 4 bases and J by 0 bases, with 10 bases between them. The CDR3 loop spans 14 amino acids. The part of the CDR3 DNA that was read is TGTGCCAGCAGTTGGGGACACTCAAACACA. Protein: CASSWGHSNT. The entire CDR3 sequence reads CASSWGHSNTEVFF.